This T cell receptor (beta chain) was retrieved from a study of shared clonotypes between healthy human individuals. From germline, CDR1 is KGHSH and CDR2 LQKENI. The CDR3 consists of 13 residues. V lost 2 bases and J lost 7, with 11 bases in between. Using immunoSEQ multiplex PCR, the repertoire was profiled, and TCRdb retains in-frame clones only, with some absent. The sample contains some 1 million clones, about 75% of which appear only once. On this clone: Other DNA variants within this sample encode the same CDR3.

The chain combines TRBV18 with TRBJ1-2, with D perhaps TRBD1 (6 bases). Sequences were obtained from memory CD4+ T cells sorted from blood. Subset: CD45RA-negative fraction. This sequence was found in a man between 18 and 35 years old in good health. The CDR3 bases are TGTGCCAGCTCACCAAGGGGGGATGGTGGCTACACCTTC. As protein: CASSPRGDGGYTF.